Listed here are 24 T cell receptor beta chains from one sample, sequenced in a study of T-cell reconstitution after alpha-beta-depleted transplantation in children. The authors prepared the TCRbeta library with unique molecular identifiers. TCRdb recomputed calls from the PCR reads with MiXCR, one row per CDR3 protein. Of hundreds of thousands of distinct CDR3 sequences in the sample, approximately 10% are singletons; the top ten hold 23%. The sample consisted of peripheral blood, taken 180 days after TCRalphabeta/CD19-depleted stem cell transplant. These receptor sequences come from a male patient aged 2-10 years who had a stem cell transplant for chronic granulomatous disease, so the T cells may come from the graft donor.

This clonotype was seen repeatedly, ten times or more. This rearrangement joins TRBV5-1 to TRBJ2-2; TRBD1 or TRBD2 may be the D gene (6 bases each). From germline, CDR1 is SGHRS and CDR2 YFSETQ. Trimming cost V 0 bases and J 3 bases, with 12 bases left between them. The length of the CDR3 is 16 residues. Here the CDR3 DNA reads TGCGCCAGCAGCTTGGCGTGGGGGGCGGACACCGGGGAGCTGTTTTTT. Amino acids: CASSLAWGADTGELFF.

This clonotype was seen a few times. The J gene is TRBJ1-2, the V gene TRBV21-1; no DNA check was done on the table's D call, TRBD1. TRBV21-1 constitutes a pseudogene. The CDR3 sequence is 17 residues long. The CDR3 region is CASWSLWGRRKIYGYTF. The CDR3 bases are TGTGCCAGCTGGTCCCTGTGGGGACGCCGCAAAATTTATGGCTACACCTTC.

The table lists this clonotype with many counts. The rearrangement links TRBV20-1 to TRBJ1-4; TRBD1 might be the D (6 bases). Germline V gene sequence: CDR1 DFQATT, CDR2 SNEGSKA (reference sequence). Trimming took off 2 bases at V and 8 bases at J, with 15 bases between the two ends. CDR3 size: 14 residues. CDR3 bases: TGCAGTGCTAGATTTTGGGGGCCCGGGGAAAAACTGTTTTTT. Its translation: CSARFWGPGEKLFF.

This clonotype has at least ten counts. The CDR3 nucleotides read TGTGCCAGCAGTCAGCACGCTAGGATTAACACCGGGGAGCTGTTTTTT. This codes for CASSQHARINTGELFF. V is TRBV12-3 or TRBV12-4 and J is TRBJ2-2, with unresolved D. The V end was cut by 5 bases, the J end by 2 bases, with 15 bases between. This CDR3 is 16 amino acids long.

This clonotype was counted at least ten times. The CDR3 sequence is CSVLRSGDEQYF. CDR3 DNA sequence: TGCAGCGTTCTAAGGTCCGGGGACGAGCAGTACTTC. The chain combines TRBV29-1 with TRBJ2-7, with D possibly being TRBD2 (5 bases). V dropped 5 bases and J dropped 5 bases, with 13 bases sitting between them. Germline V gives CDR1 SQVTM, CDR2 ANQGSEA. The CDR3 loop spans 12 amino acids.

This clonotype was recorded at least ten times. This chain joins TRBV28 and TRBJ2-1; 10 bases fit TRBD2. J was trimmed by 4 bases and V by 8 bases; bases with no gene match: 8. Per germline, CDR1 MDHEN and CDR2 SYDVKM. The CDR3 has 15 amino acids. The chain's CDR3 is CASESGRARYNEQFF. The CDR3, as DNA: TGTGCCAGCGAAAGCGGGAGGGCCAGGTACAATGAGCAGTTCTTC.

Many counts were recorded for this clonotype. The rearrangement joins TRBV28 to TRBJ2-3, with a possible D match to TRBD1 (6 bases). V was shortened by 0 bases and J by 3 bases, with 19 bases between the two germline ends. CDR1 and CDR2 (germline): MDHEN, SYDVKM. The CDR3 loop spans 18 amino acids. CDR3 coding DNA: TGTGCCAGCAGTTTATGCGATCGGTGGGCTAGGGGGACAGATACGCAGTATTTT. Protein sequence: CASSLCDRWARGTDTQYF.

This clonotype was seen repeatedly, ten times or more. The rearrangement joins TRBV6-4 to TRBJ1-6, with 7 bases identical to TRBD1. The CDR3 loop spans 15 amino acids. Germline values: CDR1 MRHNA, CDR2 SNTAGT. The V segment lost 6 bases and the J segment 7 bases; nucleotides outside the gene matches: 9. The CDR3 sequence: CASRGTGTDNSPLHF. The CDR3 DNA follows: TGTGCCAGCAGGGGAACCGGGACAGACAATTCACCCCTCCACTTT.

Turning to this clonotype: A read error is possible here, since a much larger clone lies one base away. The V gene is TRBV27, the J gene TRBJ2-7, with D unclear. Per the germline V gene, CDR1 is MNHEY and CDR2 is SMNVEV (reference sequence). The CDR3 is 14 residues long. CDR3 bases: TGTGCCAGCAGTTTCGGCGGCCTTCCCTACGAGCAGCACTTC. It translates to CASSFGGLPYEQHF.

This clonotype was observed many times. The chain couples TRBV9 to TRBJ2-7, with D perhaps TRBD1 (5 bases). Between the trimmed V and J ends, which lost 0 bases and 2 bases, there was a span of 12 bases. The CDR3 covers 15 residues. Germline V lookup: CDR1 SGDLS, CDR2 YYNGEE. The CDR3, as DNA: TGTGCCAGCAGCGTAGCTACAGGACCTACCTACGAGCAGTACTTC. This sequence encodes CASSVATGPTYEQYF.

This clonotype was recorded at least ten times. The V and J genes are TRBV29-1 and TRBJ2-1; TRBD2 aligns across 10 bases. This CDR3 contains 16 residues. J gave up 1 base and V 4 bases, and 7 bases lay outside the gene matches. Germline CDR1 and CDR2: SQVTM and ANQGSEA. CDR3 in DNA: TGCAGCGTTGGATTACTAGCGGGAAGGTCCTACAATGAGCAGTTCTTC. Translated: CSVGLLAGRSYNEQFF.

This clonotype was observed many times. This sequence joins TRBV28 and TRBJ2-2; tentatively, D is TRBD1 (5 bases). Germline CDR1 and CDR2: MDHEN and SYDVKM. V was shortened by 3 bases and J by 5 bases, with 22 bases between the two germline ends. The CDR3 runs 18 residues. CDR3: CASSFTLGSRAVTGELFF. In DNA, the CDR3 is TGTGCCAGCAGTTTTACCCTTGGCTCCAGGGCGGTGACCGGGGAGCTGTTTTTT.

This clonotype was seen ten or more times. CDR3 loop: CASSSPPTTGQETQYF. The CDR3 nucleotides are TGTGCCAGCAGTTCCCCACCCACTACAGGCCAAGAGACCCAGTACTTC. The V gene is TRBV12-3 or TRBV12-4, the J gene TRBJ2-5; TRBD1 might be the D (5 bases). V was shortened by 4 bases and J by 1 base, with 16 bases between the two germline ends. The CDR3 has 16 amino acids.

This clonotype was detected many times. The chain carries TRBV28 and TRBJ1-1; a possible D gene is TRBD1 (6 bases). Germline V gene sequence: CDR1 MDHEN, CDR2 SYDVKM. This CDR3 has 16 amino acids. V was cut by 4 bases and J by 4 bases, with 19 bases left in between. The CDR3 coding sequence is TGTGCCAGCAGTTATGGGGGGGCTAAGTGGGGCACTGAAGCTTTCTTT. Encoded protein: CASSYGGAKWGTEAFF.

This clonotype was seen at least ten times. The CDR3 reads CASCFKRTVGYTF. CDR3 DNA: TGTGCCAGCTGCTTCAAAAGGACAGTTGGCTACACCTTC. V usage is TRBV28 and J usage is TRBJ1-2, with D possibly TRBD1 on 6 matching bases. Germline lookup yields CDR1 MDHEN and CDR2 SYDVKM. Trimming took 8 bases from V and 7 from J, leaving 17 bases between them. CDR3 length equals 13 residues.

This clonotype was found many times. The chain uses TRBV28 and TRBJ2-3; 7 bases agree with TRBD1. Germline V CDR1 and CDR2: MDHEN, SYDVKM. Trimming took 4 bases from V and 1 from J; bases not matched to a gene: 8. CDR3 length: 16 amino acids. The CDR3 nucleotides are TGTGCCAGCAGTTCCTTTACAGGGACAGGCACAGATACGCAGTATTTT. Translating gives CASSSFTGTGTDTQYF.

This clonotype came up many times. The CDR3 sequence is CATSKFRGSYEQYF. The CDR3 region has the DNA TGTGCCACCAGCAAGTTTCGCGGTTCCTACGAGCAGTACTTC. The chain uses TRBV15 and TRBJ2-7, with no clear D. Germline lookup yields CDR1 LNHNV and CDR2 YYDKDF (reference sequence). V dropped 4 bases and J dropped 1 base, with 11 bases sitting between them. This CDR3 is built from 14 residues.

This clonotype turned up a few times. The genes are TRBV4-3 and TRBJ2-3, with 7 bases matching TRBD2. Trimming took 5 bases from V and 2 from J; bases not matched to a gene: 7. This CDR3 contains 15 residues. Germline CDR1 and CDR2: LGHNA and YSLEER. The CDR3, as DNA: TGCGCCAGCAGCGACCGGGACTACCCCACAGATACGCAGTATTTT. This codes for CASSDRDYPTDTQYF.

This clonotype was picked up many times. This rearrangement joins TRBV15 to TRBJ2-5, with D unresolved. The CDR3 runs 9 residues. In germline, CDR1 is LNHNV, CDR2 YYDKDF (reference sequence). Trimming left V 6 bases short and J 5 bases short, with 1 base between. The CDR3 DNA follows: TGTGCCACCAGGGAGACCCAGTACTTC. Protein product: CATRETQYF.

This clonotype was recorded at least ten times. This sequence joins TRBV2 and TRBJ2-2; D is undetermined. This CDR3 spans 14 amino acids. V dropped 4 bases and J dropped 0 bases, with 6 bases sitting between them. Germline CDR1 and CDR2: SNHLY and FYNNEI. Here the CDR3 DNA reads TGTGCCAGCAGTGCAGACACGAACACCGGGGAGCTGTTTTTT. It yields the protein CASSADTNTGELFF.

This clonotype was counted ten times or more. This sequence joins TRBV15 and TRBJ1-6; D uncertain. V lost 0 bases and J lost 9, with 15 bases in between. This CDR3 has 16 amino acids. Germline V gene data show CDR1 as LNHNV and CDR2 as YYDKDF (reference sequence). CDR3 DNA sequence: TGTGCCACCAGCAGAGATCAAGGGAATATACGTTCACCCCTCCACTTT. Translating gives CATSRDQGNIRSPLHF.

The rearrangement uses TRBV20-1 and TRBJ2-2; TRBD2 aligns across 9 bases. This CDR3 spans 19 amino acids. In germline, CDR1 is DFQATT, CDR2 SNEGSKA (reference sequence). CDR3 residues: CWARDLERGARLNTGELFF. DNA of the CDR3: TGCTGGGCTAGAGATCTCGAGCGGGGGGCTCGACTAAACACCGGGGAGCTGTTTTTT.

Ten or more counts support this clonotype. The chain employs TRBV9 and TRBJ2-3; D possibly matches TRBD1 or TRBD2 (5 bases each). Germline V gives CDR1 SGDLS, CDR2 YYNGEE. V was pared by 0 bases and J by 1 base, with 12 bases between. The CDR3 spans 16 residues. The CDR3 DNA sequence: TGTGCCAGCAGCGTAGCTGGGGACCAGGGCACAGATACGCAGTATTTT. Translated, it gives CASSVAGDQGTDTQYF. Full variable domain (rest looked up from reference TRBV9 and TRBJ2-3): DSGVTQTPKHLITATGQRVTLRCSPRSGDLSVYWYQQSLDQGLQFLIQYYNGEERAKGNILERFSAQQFPDLHSELNLSSLELGDSALYFCASSVAGDQGTDTQYFGPGTRLTVL.

This clonotype has a count of ten or more. The chain employs TRBV28 and TRBJ2-7, with 8 positions matching TRBD2. The CDR3 runs 14 residues. Per the germline V gene, CDR1 is MDHEN and CDR2 is SYDVKM. J gave up 3 bases and V 7 bases, and 8 bases lay outside the gene matches. This CDR3 is CASTVASGSYEQYF. CDR3 nucleotide sequence: TGTGCCAGCACGGTGGCGAGCGGGAGCTACGAGCAGTACTTC.